The rows below give T cell receptor beta chains drawn from one sample of a study of T cells in Graves' hyperthyroidism and ophthalmopathy. TCRdb redid the calling of the multiplex PCR reads with MiXCR, one entry per CDR3 protein. Of around 260,000 distinct CDR3 sequences in the sample, less than 30% were seen once. Material: blood. Receptor source: a man aged 40-49 years with Graves' hyperthyroidism that later progressed to Graves' ophthalmopathy. Each CDR3 is given with its conserved first and last residue. D genes are given only for firm matches. The listing skips clone size in some rows; elsewhere it reads once, few, many or a size class.

D gene	J gene	clone size	V gene	CDR3 DNA	CDR3 protein
NA	TRBJ2-2	NA	TRBV6-2/TRBV6-3	TGTGCCAGCAGTATTTTCGGGAGATACACCGGGGAGCTGTTTTTT	CASSIFGRYTGELFF
NA	TRBJ2-4	many	TRBV2	TGTGCCAGCAGTGCAGCGGCTGTCAAAAACATTCAGTACTTC	CASSAAAVKNIQYF
NA	TRBJ2-3	many	TRBV15	TGTGCCACCAGCAGGTTGCGGGGAAGCACAGATACGCAGTATTTT	CATSRLRGSTDTQYF
NA	TRBJ1-1	NA	TRBV6-2/TRBV6-3	TGTGCCAGCATCGAAATCGGGGCGGGGAACACTGAAGCTTTCTTT	CASIEIGAGNTEAFF
NA	TRBJ1-5	many	TRBV7-2	TGTGCCAGCAGCTCCCACCGGAATAGCAATCAGCCCCAGCATTTT	CASSSHRNSNQPQHF
NA	TRBJ1-1	many	TRBV28	TGTGCCAGCAGTTTATTAGGGACAAGGATGAACACTGAAGCTTTCTTT	CASSLLGTRMNTEAFF
NA	TRBJ1-5	many	TRBV30	TGTGCCTGGAGTGTAGACCAGAACCAGCCCCAGCATTTT	CAWSVDQNQPQHF
TRBD2	TRBJ2-2	few	TRBV6-5	TGTGCCAGCAGTTATCTAGCGGGAGGGTCCCCCGGGGAGCTGTTTTTT	CASSYLAGGSPGELFF
NA	TRBJ2-7	NA	TRBV28	TGTGCCAGCAGTTTATCGACAGGGAGCGGGTACGAGCAGTACTTC	CASSLSTGSGYEQYF
NA	TRBJ2-7	many	TRBV12-3/TRBV12-4	TGTGCCAGCAGTATCCGGGACCGATCCTACGAGCAGTACTTC	CASSIRDRSYEQYF